The 8 T cell receptor beta chains in this list originate from one sample, sequenced in a study of cytomegalovirus exposure and HLA in healthy donors. The PCR used 60 Vbeta and 13 Jbeta primers. Generated by immunoSEQ multiplex PCR, the TCRdb table keeps only in-frame clones and is missing some. Among 300,000 or so clones listed, about four fifths were seen once. Sequenced material: PBMCs. These receptors originate from a woman aged 40 to 49 in good health and CMV-seropositive.

The rearrangement links TRBV9 to TRBJ2-1; 7 nucleotides match TRBD2. Germline V gene lookup returns CDR1 SGDLS and CDR2 YYNGEE. The CDR3 sequence is 14 residues long. The trim removed 0 bases at V and 6 bases at J, leaving 3 bases unmatched. CDR3 sequence (DNA): TGTGCCAGCAGCGTAGTTGGGAGGGCCAATGAGCAGTTCTTC. Translation gives CASSVVGRANEQFF.

This chain links TRBV11-3 with TRBJ2-5; D unclear. Per the germline V gene, CDR1 is SGHNT and CDR2 is YENEEA. The V end was cut by 5 bases, the J end by 5 bases, with 15 bases between. The CDR3 runs to 14 residues. The CDR3 here is CASSPWSERETQYF. In nucleotides, the CDR3 is TGTGCCAGCAGCCCCTGGTCGGAGAGGGAGACCCAGTACTTC.

The chain combines TRBV28 with TRBJ1-5, with 8 bases that match TRBD1. Germline V gene sequence: CDR1 MDHEN, CDR2 SYDVKM. This CDR3 spans 14 amino acids. V was clipped by 4 bases and J by 5 bases; unmatched bases: 4. CDR3 region: CASSYRTGYQPQHF. In nucleotides, the CDR3 is TGTGCCAGCAGTTATAGGACAGGGTATCAGCCCCAGCATTTT.

The chain employs TRBV5-1 and TRBJ2-1; 12 nucleotides align to TRBD2. Germline loops: CDR1 SGHRS, CDR2 YFSETQ. V was clipped by 3 bases and J by 2 bases; unmatched bases: 0. This CDR3 contains 15 residues. CDR3 amino acids: CASSWTSGTYNEQFF. CDR3 DNA sequence: TGCGCCAGCAGCTGGACTAGCGGGACCTACAATGAGCAGTTCTTC. Drawing the rest from reference TRBV5-1 and TRBJ2-1, the complete variable domain is KAGVTQTPRYLIKTRGQQVTLSCSPISGHRSVSWYQQTPGQGLQFLFEYFSETQRNKGNFPGRFSGRQFSNSRSEMNVSTLELGDSALYLCASSWTSGTYNEQFFGPGTRLTVL.

The chain joins TRBV5-1 to TRBJ2-3; 13 bases fit TRBD2. Per the germline V gene, CDR1 is SGHRS and CDR2 is YFSETQ. V shed 0 bases and J 2 bases; nucleotides not matched to a gene: 3. The CDR3 sequence is 17 residues long. DNA for the CDR3: TGCGCCAGCAGCTTGGGGACTAGCGGGAGCCCCACAGATACGCAGTATTTT. This sequence encodes CASSLGTSGSPTDTQYF.

The chain has TRBV18 and TRBJ1-1; 12 nucleotides align to TRBD1. Germline CDR1 KGHSH, CDR2 LQKENI. Trimming at V came to 6 bases and at J to 5 bases, leaving 13 bases not matched to a gene. CDR3 length equals 17 residues. CDR3 DNA sequence: TGTGCCAGCTCGTATCTAGGGACAGGGGGCACTCGTACTGAAGCTTTCTTT. Residues: CASSYLGTGGTRTEAFF.

This clone was observed a single time. The gene calls are TRBV19 and TRBJ1-2; D gene unclear. The CDR3 loop spans 13 amino acids. V was clipped by 1 base and J by 4 bases, with 7 bases between them. The V gene's germline CDR1 is LNHDA and CDR2 SQIVND (reference sequence). CDR3 loop: CASSIGSSYGYTF. CDR3 coding DNA: TGTGCCAGTAGTATAGGGTCCAGCTATGGCTACACCTTC.

The chain's CDR3 is CAWSRTGGGEQYF. The CDR3, as DNA: TGTGCCTGGAGTCGGACAGGGGGCGGCGAGCAGTACTTC. The chain recombines TRBV30 with TRBJ2-7, with 11 bases matching TRBD1. CDR1 is GTSNPN and CDR2 is SVGIG in the germline V gene (reference sequence). V gave up 2 bases and J gave up 6 bases; unmatched junction bases: 3. The CDR3 is 13 amino acids.